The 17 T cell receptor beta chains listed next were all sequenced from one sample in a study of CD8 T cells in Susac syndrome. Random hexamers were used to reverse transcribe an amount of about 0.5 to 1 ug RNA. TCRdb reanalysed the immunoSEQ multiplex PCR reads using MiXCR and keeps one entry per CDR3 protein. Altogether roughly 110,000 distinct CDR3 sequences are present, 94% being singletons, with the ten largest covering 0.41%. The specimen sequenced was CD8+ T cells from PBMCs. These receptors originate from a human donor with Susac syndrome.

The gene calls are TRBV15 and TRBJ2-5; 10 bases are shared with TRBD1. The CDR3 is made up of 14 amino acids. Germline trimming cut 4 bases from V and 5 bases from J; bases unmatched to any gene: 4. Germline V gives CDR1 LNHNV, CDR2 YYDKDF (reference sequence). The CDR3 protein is CATSTGTGEETQYF. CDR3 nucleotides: TGTGCCACCAGCACCGGGACAGGGGAGGAGACCCAGTACTTC. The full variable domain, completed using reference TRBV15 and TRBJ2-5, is DAMVIQNPRYQVTQFGKPVTLSCSQTLNHNVMYWYQQKSSQAPKLLFHYYDKDFNNEADTPDNFQSRRPNTSFCFLDIRSPGLGDTAMYLCATSTGTGEETQYFGPGTRLLVL.

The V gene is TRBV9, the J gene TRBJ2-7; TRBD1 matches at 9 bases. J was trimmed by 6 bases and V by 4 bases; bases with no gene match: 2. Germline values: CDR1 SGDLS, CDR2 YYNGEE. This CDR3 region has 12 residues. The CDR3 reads CASSLGQGEQYF. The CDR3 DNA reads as TGTGCCAGCAGCTTGGGACAGGGCGAGCAGTACTTC.

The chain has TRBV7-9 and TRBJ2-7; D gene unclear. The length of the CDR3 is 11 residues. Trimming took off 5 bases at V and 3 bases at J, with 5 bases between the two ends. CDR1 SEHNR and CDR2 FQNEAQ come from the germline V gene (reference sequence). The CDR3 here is CASSTNYEQYF. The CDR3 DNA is TGTGCCAGCAGCACCAACTACGAGCAGTACTTC.

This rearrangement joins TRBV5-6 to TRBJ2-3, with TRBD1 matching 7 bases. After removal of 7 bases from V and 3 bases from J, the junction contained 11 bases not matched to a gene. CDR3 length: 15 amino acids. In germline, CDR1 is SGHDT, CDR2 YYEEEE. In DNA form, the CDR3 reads TGTGCCAGCCAAGGAGGCGACAGGGCAACAGATACGCAGTATTTT. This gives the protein CASQGGDRATDTQYF.

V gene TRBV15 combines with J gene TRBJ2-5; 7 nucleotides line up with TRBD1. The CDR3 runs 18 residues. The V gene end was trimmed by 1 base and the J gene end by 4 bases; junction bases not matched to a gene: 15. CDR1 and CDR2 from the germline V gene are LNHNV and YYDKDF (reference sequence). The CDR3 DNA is TGTGCCACCAGCAGAGTGGGACGGGACAGTATCAACAGAGAGACCCAGTACTTC. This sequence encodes CATSRVGRDSINRETQYF.

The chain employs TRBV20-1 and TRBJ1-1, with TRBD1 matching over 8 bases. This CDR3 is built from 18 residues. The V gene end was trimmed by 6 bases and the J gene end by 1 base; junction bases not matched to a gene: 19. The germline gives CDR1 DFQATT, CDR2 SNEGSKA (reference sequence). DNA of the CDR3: TGCAGTGCGCGGACAGGGACCTTAGGGCTAGGTGGGAACACTGAAGCTTTCTTT. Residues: CSARTGTLGLGGNTEAFF.

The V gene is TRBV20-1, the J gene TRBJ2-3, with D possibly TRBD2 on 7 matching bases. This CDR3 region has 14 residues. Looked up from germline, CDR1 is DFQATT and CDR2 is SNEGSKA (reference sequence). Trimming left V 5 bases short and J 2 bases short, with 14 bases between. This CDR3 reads CSAPGGSFTDTQYF. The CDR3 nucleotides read TGCAGTGCTCCGGGGGGCTCTTTCACAGATACGCAGTATTTT.

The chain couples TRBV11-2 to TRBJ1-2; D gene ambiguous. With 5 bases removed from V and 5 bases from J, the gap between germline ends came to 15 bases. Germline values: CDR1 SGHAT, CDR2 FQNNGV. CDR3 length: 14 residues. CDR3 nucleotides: TGTGCCAGCAGCCCATCGAACAGTCCTTATGGCTACACCTTC. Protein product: CASSPSNSPYGYTF.

The CDR3 DNA is TGTGCCAGCAGCCAAGCACCGACGGGGGGGCCCAATGAGCAGTTCTTC. This encodes CASSQAPTGGPNEQFF. The genes are TRBV4-2 and TRBJ2-1, with 8 bases lining up with TRBD2. Germline V lookup: CDR1 LGHNA, CDR2 YNFKEQ. The CDR3 covers 16 residues. Trimming cost V 1 base and J 6 bases; bases outside gene matches: 8.

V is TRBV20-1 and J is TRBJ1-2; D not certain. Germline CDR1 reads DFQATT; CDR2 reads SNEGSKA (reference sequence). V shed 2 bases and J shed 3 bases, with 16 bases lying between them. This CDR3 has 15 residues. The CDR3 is CSARKLGWEDYGYTF. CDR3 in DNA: TGCAGTGCTAGAAAGCTAGGGTGGGAGGACTATGGCTACACCTTC.

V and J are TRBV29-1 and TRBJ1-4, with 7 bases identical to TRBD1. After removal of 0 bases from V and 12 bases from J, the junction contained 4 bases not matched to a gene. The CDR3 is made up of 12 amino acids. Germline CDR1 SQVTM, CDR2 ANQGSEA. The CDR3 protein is CSVEDRGRELFF. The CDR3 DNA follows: TGCAGCGTTGAAGACAGGGGGAGGGAACTGTTTTTT.

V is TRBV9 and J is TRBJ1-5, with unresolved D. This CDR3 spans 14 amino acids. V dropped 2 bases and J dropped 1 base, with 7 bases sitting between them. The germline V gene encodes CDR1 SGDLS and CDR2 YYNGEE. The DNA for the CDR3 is TGTGCCAGCAGCGTCGCCGGGAGCAATCAGCCCCAGCATTTT. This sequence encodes CASSVAGSNQPQHF.

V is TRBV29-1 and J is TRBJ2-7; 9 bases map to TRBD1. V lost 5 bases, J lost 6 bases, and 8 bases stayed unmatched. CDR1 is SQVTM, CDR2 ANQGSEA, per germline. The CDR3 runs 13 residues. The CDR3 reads CSVRGGTGREQYF. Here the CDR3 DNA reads TGCAGCGTTAGGGGGGGGACAGGGCGCGAGCAGTACTTC.

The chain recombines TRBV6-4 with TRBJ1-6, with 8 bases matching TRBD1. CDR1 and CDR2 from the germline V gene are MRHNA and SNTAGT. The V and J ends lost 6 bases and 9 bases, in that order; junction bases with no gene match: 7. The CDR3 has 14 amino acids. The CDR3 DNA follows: TGTGCCAGCAGCCAGACAGGGGTCACTTCACCCCTCCACTTT. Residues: CASSQTGVTSPLHF.

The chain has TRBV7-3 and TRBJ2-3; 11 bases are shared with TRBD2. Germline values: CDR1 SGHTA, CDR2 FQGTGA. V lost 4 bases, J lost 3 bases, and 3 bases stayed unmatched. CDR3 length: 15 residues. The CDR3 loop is CASSSSGGLTDTQYF. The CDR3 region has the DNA TGTGCCAGCAGCTCTAGCGGGGGGCTAACAGATACGCAGTATTTT.

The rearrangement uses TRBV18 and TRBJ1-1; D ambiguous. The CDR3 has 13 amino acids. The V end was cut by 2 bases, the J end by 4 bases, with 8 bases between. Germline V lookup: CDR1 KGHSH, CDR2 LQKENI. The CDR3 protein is CASSPGPGTEAFF. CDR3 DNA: TGTGCCAGCTCACCAGGGCCGGGCACTGAAGCTTTCTTT.

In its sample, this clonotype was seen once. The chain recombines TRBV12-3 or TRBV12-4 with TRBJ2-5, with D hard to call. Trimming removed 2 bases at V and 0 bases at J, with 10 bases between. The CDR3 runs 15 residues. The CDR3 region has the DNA TGTGCCAGCAGTTTAAATTCCAGGCACCAAGAGACCCAGTACTTC. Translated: CASSLNSRHQETQYF.